These 11 T cell receptor beta chains were sequenced from one sample in a study of blood T cell repertoires in COVID-19. Only in-frame clones appear in the TCRdb table, and some are missing; sequencing was by immunoSEQ multiplex PCR. The table has some 83,000 clones, approximately 81% seen once. Source material: peripheral blood. The receptors stem from a man aged 80 or over with acute or convalescent COVID-19.

The chain joins TRBV5-6 to TRBJ1-2; D may be TRBD1 (5 bases). The CDR3 sequence is 14 residues long. V was shortened by 4 bases and J by 8 bases, with 18 bases between the two germline ends. Looked up from germline, CDR1 is SGHDT and CDR2 is YYEEEE. The CDR3 spells CASSRVRLRGGYTF. The DNA for the CDR3 is TGTGCCAGCAGCCGGGTCAGGCTCCGGGGGGGCTACACCTTC.

This rearrangement joins TRBV4-2 to TRBJ2-3; TRBD2 might be the D (5 bases). The CDR3 is made up of 15 amino acids. Trimming removed 0 bases from V and 2 bases from J, with 9 bases in between. Germline CDR1 is LGHNA and CDR2 is YNFKEQ. In DNA form, the CDR3 reads TGTGCCAGCAGCCAAGATTTAGCGCTCACAGATACGCAGTATTTT. Amino acids: CASSQDLALTDTQYF.

On this clone: The junction departs from germline at one end; a sequencing error may be responsible. The V and J genes are TRBV7-7 and TRBJ2-3, with TRBD1 matching 7 bases. CDR3 length: 16 amino acids. CDR1 is SSHAT, CDR2 FNYEAQ, per germline (reference sequence). CDR3 sequence reads: CASSKLTGRSSDTQYF. In nucleotides, the CDR3 is TGTGCTAGCAGCAAGTTGACAGGGCGGTCGTCAGATACGCAGTATTTT.

The chain employs TRBV3-1 (or the pseudogene TRBV3-2) and TRBJ1-1; D is unresolved. This CDR3 contains 14 residues. Trimming cost V 4 bases and J 1 base, with 10 bases left between them. The germline gives CDR1 LGHDT, CDR2 YNNKEL (reference sequence). CDR3 protein: CASSLDPGNTEAFF. The CDR3 DNA reads TGTGCCAGCAGCCTAGACCCGGGGAACACTGAAGCTTTCTTT.

This chain joins TRBV18 and TRBJ2-6; 11 bases map to TRBD1. The CDR3 is 17 amino acids. Germline CDR1 reads KGHSH; CDR2 reads LQKENI. V lost 4 bases and J lost 3; bases outside the gene matches: 5. Here the CDR3 reads CASSQPGQGVGANVLTF. The CDR3 bases are TGTGCCAGCTCACAACCGGGACAGGGGGTTGGGGCCAACGTCCTGACTTTC. Full variable domain (missing parts from reference TRBV18 and TRBJ2-6): NAGVMQNPRHLVRRRGQEARLRCSPMKGHSHVYWYRQLPEEGLKFMVYLQKENIIDESGMPKERFSAEFPKEGPSILRIQQVVRGDSAAYFCASSQPGQGVGANVLTFGAGSRLTVL.

The chain is built from TRBV19 and TRBJ1-5; D gene uncertain. The V gene's germline CDR1 is LNHDA and CDR2 SQIVND (reference sequence). The CDR3 has 13 residues. V was shortened by 3 bases and J by 7 bases, with 10 bases between the two germline ends. CDR3 nucleotide sequence: TGTGCCAGTAGTATTCAGGTAGAGCAGCCCCAGCATTTT. Amino acid sequence: CASSIQVEQPQHF.

V usage is TRBV5-5 and J usage is TRBJ2-3, with unresolved D. This CDR3 is 12 amino acids long. With 1 base removed from V and 4 bases from J, the gap between germline ends came to 4 bases. Germline V gene sequence: CDR1 SGHKS, CDR2 YYEKEE (reference sequence). In DNA form, the CDR3 reads TGTGCCAGCAGCTTGACAGCAGATACGCAGTATTTT. Protein: CASSLTADTQYF.

The genes are TRBV2 and TRBJ1-5; TRBD1 matches 7 bases. Germline V gene sequence: CDR1 SNHLY, CDR2 FYNNEI. With V trimmed by 6 bases and J by 1 base, 12 bases remained unmatched. The CDR3 is 17 residues long. CDR3 sequence reads: CASRKTGQGGSNQPQHF. The DNA for the CDR3 is TGTGCCAGCAGGAAAACAGGCCAGGGGGGCAGCAATCAGCCCCAGCATTTT.

This chain uses TRBV5-1 with TRBJ1-2; 9 nucleotides align to TRBD1. The junction had 6 bases not matched to a gene; V was cut back by 3 bases and J by 3 bases. The germline CDR1 and CDR2 sequences are SGHRS and YFSETQ. CDR3 length: 15 amino acids. Here the CDR3 reads CASSSSGTGHYGYTF. CDR3 nucleotides: TGCGCCAGCAGCTCCTCCGGGACAGGGCACTATGGCTACACCTTC.

The chain couples TRBV24-1 to TRBJ2-2, with TRBD1 matching 7 bases. Germline CDR1 is KGHDR and CDR2 is SFDVKD. The CDR3 length is 16 residues. The junction had 10 bases not matched to a gene; V was cut back by 4 bases and J by 6 bases. The CDR3 region is CATSDPRQGVAGELFF. The DNA for the CDR3 is TGTGCCACCAGTGACCCCCGACAGGGCGTGGCCGGGGAGCTGTTTTTT.

This chain connects TRBV28 to TRBJ2-2; 8 bases match TRBD1. Trimming removed 7 bases from V and 6 bases from J; junction bases left unmatched: 13. Germline CDR1 and CDR2: MDHEN and SYDVKM. The CDR3 runs 16 residues. The CDR3 reads CASTQTPPTGAGELFF. For the CDR3, the DNA is TGTGCCAGCACCCAAACCCCCCCGACAGGGGCCGGGGAGCTGTTTTTT. Variable domain in full (rest from reference TRBV28 and TRBJ2-2): DVKVTQSSRYLVKRTGEKVFLECVQDMDHENMFWYRQDPGLGLRLIYFSYDVKMKEKGDIPEGYSVSREKKERFSLILESASTNQTSMYLCASTQTPPTGAGELFFGEGSRLTVL.